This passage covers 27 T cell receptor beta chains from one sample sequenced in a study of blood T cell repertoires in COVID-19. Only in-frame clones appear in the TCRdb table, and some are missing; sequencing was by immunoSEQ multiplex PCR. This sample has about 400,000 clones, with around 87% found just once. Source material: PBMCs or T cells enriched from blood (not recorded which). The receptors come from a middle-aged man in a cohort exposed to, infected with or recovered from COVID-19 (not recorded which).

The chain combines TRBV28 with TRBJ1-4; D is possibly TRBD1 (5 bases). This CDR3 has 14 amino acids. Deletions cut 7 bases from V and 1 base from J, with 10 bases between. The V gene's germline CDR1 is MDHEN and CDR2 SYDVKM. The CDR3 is CASNPGGTNEKLFF. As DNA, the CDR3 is TGTGCCAGCAATCCCGGGGGAACTAATGAAAAACTGTTTTTT. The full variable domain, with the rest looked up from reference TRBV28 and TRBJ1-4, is DVKVTQSSRYLVKRTGEKVFLECVQDMDHENMFWYRQDPGLGLRLIYFSYDVKMKEKGDIPEGYSVSREKKERFSLILESASTNQTSMYLCASNPGGTNEKLFFGSGTQLSVL.

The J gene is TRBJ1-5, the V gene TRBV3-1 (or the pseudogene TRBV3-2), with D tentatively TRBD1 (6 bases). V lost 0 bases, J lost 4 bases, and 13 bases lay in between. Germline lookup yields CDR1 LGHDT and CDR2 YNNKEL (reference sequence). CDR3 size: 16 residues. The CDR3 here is CASSQDYGDTNQPQHF. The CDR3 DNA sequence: TGTGCCAGCAGCCAAGACTATGGGGACACTAATCAGCCCCAGCATTTT.

This CDR3 is CASTNKPRDIHTF. In DNA form, the CDR3 reads TGTGCCAGCACAAACAAACCCCGGGACATCCACACCTTC. This sequence joins TRBV6-5 and TRBJ1-2, with TRBD1 as a possible D gene (6 bases). The CDR3 length is 13 residues. Per the germline V gene, CDR1 is MNHEY and CDR2 is SVGAGI. The germline V and J ends were trimmed by 7 bases and 12 bases, with 21 bases remaining between them.

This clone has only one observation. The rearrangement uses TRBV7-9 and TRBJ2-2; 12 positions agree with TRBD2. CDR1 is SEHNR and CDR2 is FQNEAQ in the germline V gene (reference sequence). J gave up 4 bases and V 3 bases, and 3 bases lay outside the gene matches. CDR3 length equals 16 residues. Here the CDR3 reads CASSFSSGRVTGELFF. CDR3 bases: TGTGCCAGCAGCTTTTCTAGCGGGAGGGTCACCGGGGAGCTGTTTTTT. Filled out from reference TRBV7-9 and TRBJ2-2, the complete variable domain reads DTGVSQNPRHKITKRGQNVTFRCDPISEHNRLYWYRQTLGQGPEFLTYFQNEAQLEKSRLLSDRFSAERPKGSFSTLEIQRTEQGDSAMYLCASSFSSGRVTGELFFGEGSRLTVL.

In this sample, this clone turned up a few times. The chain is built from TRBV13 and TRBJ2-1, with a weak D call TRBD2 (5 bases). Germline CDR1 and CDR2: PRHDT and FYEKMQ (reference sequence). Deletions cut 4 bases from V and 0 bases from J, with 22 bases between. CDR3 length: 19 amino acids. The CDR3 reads CASSSQGRRFTSSYNEQFF. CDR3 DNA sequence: TGTGCCAGCAGCTCCCAAGGGCGCCGATTTACTAGCTCCTACAATGAGCAGTTCTTC. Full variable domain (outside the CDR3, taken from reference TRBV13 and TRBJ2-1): AAGVIQSPRHLIKEKRETATLKCYPIPRHDTVYWYQQGPGQDPQFLISFYEKMQSDKGSIPDRFSAQQFSDYHSELNMSSLELGDSALYFCASSSQGRRFTSSYNEQFFGPGTRLTVL.

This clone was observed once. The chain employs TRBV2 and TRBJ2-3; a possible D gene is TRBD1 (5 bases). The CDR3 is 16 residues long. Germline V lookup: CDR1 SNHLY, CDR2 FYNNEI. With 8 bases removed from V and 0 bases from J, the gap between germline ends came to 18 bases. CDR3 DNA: TGTGCCAGCGTGAACCCCCGACAGTATAGCACAGATACGCAGTATTTT. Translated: CASVNPRQYSTDTQYF.

CDR3 DNA: TGCGCCAGCAGCCGGGACAGGGACTACGAGCAGTACTTC. Its protein product is CASSRDRDYEQYF. The V call is TRBV10-1, the J call TRBJ2-7; 9 nucleotides agree with TRBD1. V shed 6 bases, J shed 3 bases, and the junction held 3 bases outside the gene matches. The CDR3 extends over 13 amino acids. Germline V gene sequence: CDR1 WNHNN, CDR2 SYGVQD (reference sequence).

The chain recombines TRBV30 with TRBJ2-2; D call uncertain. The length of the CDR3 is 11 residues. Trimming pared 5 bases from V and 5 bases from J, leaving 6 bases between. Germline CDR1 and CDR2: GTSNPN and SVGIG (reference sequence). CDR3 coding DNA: TGTGCCTGGGGTAGAACCGGGGAGCTGTTTTTT. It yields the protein CAWGRTGELFF.

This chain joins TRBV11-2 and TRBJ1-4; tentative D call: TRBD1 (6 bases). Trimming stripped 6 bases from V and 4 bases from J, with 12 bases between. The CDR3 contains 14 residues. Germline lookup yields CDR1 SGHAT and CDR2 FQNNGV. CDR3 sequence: CASSWGGLNEKLFF. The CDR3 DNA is TGTGCCAGCAGTTGGGGGGGGCTTAATGAAAAACTGTTTTTT.

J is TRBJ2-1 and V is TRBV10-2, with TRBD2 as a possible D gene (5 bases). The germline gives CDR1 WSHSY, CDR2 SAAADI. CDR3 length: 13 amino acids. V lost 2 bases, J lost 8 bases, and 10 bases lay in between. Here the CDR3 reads CASSEMDSHEQFF. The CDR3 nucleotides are TGCGCCAGCAGTGAGATGGACTCCCATGAGCAGTTCTTC.

CDR3 sequence reads: CSASQGTNEKLFF. As DNA, the CDR3 is TGCAGCGCCTCACAGGGTACTAATGAAAAACTGTTTTTT. The rearrangement links TRBV29-1 to TRBJ1-4; the D gene is possibly TRBD1 (6 bases). The ends were cut back, 7 bases at V and 2 bases at J, with 11 bases in the middle. CDR3 length: 13 residues. Germline V CDR1 and CDR2: SQVTM, ANQGSEA.

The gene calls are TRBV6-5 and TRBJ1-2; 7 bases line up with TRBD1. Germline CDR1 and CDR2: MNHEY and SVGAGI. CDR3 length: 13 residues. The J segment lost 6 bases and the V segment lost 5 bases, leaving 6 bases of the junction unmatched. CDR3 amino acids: CASSRTGENGYTF. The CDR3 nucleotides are TGTGCCAGCAGTCGTACAGGGGAGAATGGCTACACCTTC.

The DNA for the CDR3 is TGTGCCAGCAGTTACTCGATGCGGAGCACAGATACGCAGTATTTT. Its protein product is CASSYSMRSTDTQYF. The chain employs TRBV6-5 and TRBJ2-3; D remains ambiguous. CDR3 length: 15 amino acids. Germline CDR1 reads MNHEY; CDR2 reads SVGAGI. Trimming removed 0 bases from V and 0 bases from J, with 7 bases in between.

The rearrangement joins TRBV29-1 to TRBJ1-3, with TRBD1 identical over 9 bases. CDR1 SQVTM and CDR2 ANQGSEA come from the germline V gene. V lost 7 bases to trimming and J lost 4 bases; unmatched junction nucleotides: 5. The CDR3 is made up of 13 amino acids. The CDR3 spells CSAADRGGNTIYF. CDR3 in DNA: TGCAGCGCCGCGGACAGGGGAGGAAACACCATATATTTT.

This CDR3 is CASSQDPGVGGNEKLFF. CDR3 in DNA: TGCGCCAGCAGCCAAGACCCAGGTGTGGGGGGGAATGAAAAACTGTTTTTT. This chain uses TRBV4-1 with TRBJ1-4; D possibly corresponds to TRBD1 (5 bases). The CDR3 runs to 17 residues. V was clipped by 0 bases and J by 5 bases, with 16 bases between them. Germline values: CDR1 MGHRA, CDR2 YSYEKL.

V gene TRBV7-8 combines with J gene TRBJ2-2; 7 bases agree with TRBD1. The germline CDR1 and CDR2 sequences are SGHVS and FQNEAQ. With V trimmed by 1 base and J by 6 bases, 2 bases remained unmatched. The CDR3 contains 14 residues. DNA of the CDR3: TGTGCCAGCAGCTTAGACAGGGGTCCCGGGGAGCTGTTTTTT. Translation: CASSLDRGPGELFF.

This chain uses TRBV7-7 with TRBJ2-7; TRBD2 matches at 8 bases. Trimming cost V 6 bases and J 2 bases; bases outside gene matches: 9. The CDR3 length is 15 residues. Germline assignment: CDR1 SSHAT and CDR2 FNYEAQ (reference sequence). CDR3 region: CASSEGLADTYEQYF. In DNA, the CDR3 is TGTGCCAGCAGTGAAGGACTAGCCGATACCTACGAGCAGTACTTC.

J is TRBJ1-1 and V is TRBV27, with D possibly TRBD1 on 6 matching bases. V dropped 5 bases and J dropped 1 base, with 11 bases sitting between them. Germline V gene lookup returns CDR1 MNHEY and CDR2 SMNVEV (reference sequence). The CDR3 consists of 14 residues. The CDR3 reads CASSTGQGNTEAFF. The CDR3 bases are TGTGCCAGCAGTACGGGACAAGGGAACACTGAAGCTTTCTTT.

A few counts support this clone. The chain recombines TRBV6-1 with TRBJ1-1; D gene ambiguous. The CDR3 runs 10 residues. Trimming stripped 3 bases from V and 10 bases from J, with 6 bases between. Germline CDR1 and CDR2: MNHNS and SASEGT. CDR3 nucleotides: TGTGCCAGCAGTGAGAACACAGCTTTCTTT. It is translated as CASSENTAFF.

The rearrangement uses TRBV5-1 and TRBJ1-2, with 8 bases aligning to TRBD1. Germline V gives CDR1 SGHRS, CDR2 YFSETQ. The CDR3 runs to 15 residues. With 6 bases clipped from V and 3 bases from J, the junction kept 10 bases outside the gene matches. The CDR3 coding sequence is TGCGCCAGCACTGGACAGGGTTTTGGGTACTATGGCTACACCTTC. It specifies CASTGQGFGYYGYTF. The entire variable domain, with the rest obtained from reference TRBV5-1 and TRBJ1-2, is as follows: KAGVTQTPRYLIKTRGQQVTLSCSPISGHRSVSWYQQTPGQGLQFLFEYFSETQRNKGNFPGRFSGRQFSNSRSEMNVSTLELGDSALYLCASTGQGFGYYGYTFGSGTRLTVV.

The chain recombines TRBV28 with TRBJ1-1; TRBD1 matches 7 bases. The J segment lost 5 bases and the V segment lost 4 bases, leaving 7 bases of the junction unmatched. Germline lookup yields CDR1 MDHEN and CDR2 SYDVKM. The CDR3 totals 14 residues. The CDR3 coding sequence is TGTGCCAGCAGTTCCCGGACAGGACAAACTGAAGCTTTCTTT. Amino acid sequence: CASSSRTGQTEAFF.

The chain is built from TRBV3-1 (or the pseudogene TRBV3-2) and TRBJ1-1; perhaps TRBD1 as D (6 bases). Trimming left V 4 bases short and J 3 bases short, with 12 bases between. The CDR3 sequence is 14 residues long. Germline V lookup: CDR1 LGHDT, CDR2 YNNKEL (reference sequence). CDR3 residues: CASSLGQFYTEAFF. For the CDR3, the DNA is TGTGCCAGCAGCCTCGGACAGTTCTACACTGAAGCTTTCTTT.

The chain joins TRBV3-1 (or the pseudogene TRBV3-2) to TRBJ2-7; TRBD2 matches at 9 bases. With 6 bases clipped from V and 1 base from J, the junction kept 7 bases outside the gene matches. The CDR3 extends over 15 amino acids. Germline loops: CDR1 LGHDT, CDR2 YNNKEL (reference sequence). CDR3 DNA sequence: TGTGCCAGCAGGGGGGCTAGCGGGATATCCTACGAGCAGTACTTC. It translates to CASRGASGISYEQYF.

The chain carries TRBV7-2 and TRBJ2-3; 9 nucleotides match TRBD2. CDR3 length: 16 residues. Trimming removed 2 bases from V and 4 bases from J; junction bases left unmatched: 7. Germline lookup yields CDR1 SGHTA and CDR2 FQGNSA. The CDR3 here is CASSLPSGRPPDTQYF. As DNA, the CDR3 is TGTGCCAGCAGCTTACCCAGCGGGAGGCCCCCAGATACGCAGTATTTT.

CDR3 nucleotide sequence: TGTGCCAGCAGTGACTCTACACGGAGCGGGTATATCTACGAGCAGTACTTC. Translating gives CASSDSTRSGYIYEQYF. The chain couples TRBV25-1 to TRBJ2-7, with D maybe TRBD2 (6 bases). The CDR3 covers 17 residues. Trimming removed 3 bases from V and 3 bases from J, with 21 bases in between. Per germline, CDR1 MGHDK and CDR2 SYGVNS.

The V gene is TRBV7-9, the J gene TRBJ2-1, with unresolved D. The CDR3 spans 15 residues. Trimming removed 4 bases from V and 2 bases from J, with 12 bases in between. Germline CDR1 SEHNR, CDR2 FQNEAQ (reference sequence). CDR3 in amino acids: CASSSRLETYNEQFF. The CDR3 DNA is TGTGCCAGCAGCTCCCGACTGGAGACCTACAATGAGCAGTTCTTC.

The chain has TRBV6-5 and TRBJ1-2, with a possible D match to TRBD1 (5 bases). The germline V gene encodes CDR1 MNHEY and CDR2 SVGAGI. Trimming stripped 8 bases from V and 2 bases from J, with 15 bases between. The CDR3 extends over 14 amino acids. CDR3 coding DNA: TGTGCCAGCCGAACCCCGGGGGGGAACTATGGCTACACCTTC. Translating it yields CASRTPGGNYGYTF.